This TCR beta chain is from a study of blood T cells in healthy people across ages. Trimming cost V 7 bases and J 5 bases; bases outside gene matches: 5. There are 12 residues in the CDR3. Germline V lookup: CDR1 SGHDN, CDR2 FVKESK. Isolation per sample recovered at least 7 million PBMCs. Through a sample-barcoded 5' primer and a J-beta primer mix, a second PCR was run for about 6 to 11 cycles. TCRdb redid the calling of the 5' RACE reads with MiXCR, one entry per CDR3 protein. The table records fewer than 1,200,000 distinct CDR3 sequences, roughly 24% of them present only once. The same sample was also studied in work on T cells of mothers and their children.

The specimen sequenced was blood. This chain uses TRBV14 with TRBJ2-7; 7 nucleotides match TRBD1. The sequence derives from a girl aged 2-15 years in good health. The CDR3 spells CASNRGGDEQYF. Written as DNA, the CDR3 is TGTGCCAGCAACAGGGGTGGTGACGAGCAGTACTTC.